The 11 T cell receptor beta chains presented below share a single source sample, sequenced in a study of beta chain features in type 1 diabetes. Study outcomes and limitations: TCRB CDR3s from Type 1 diabetes patients were moderately but significantly shorter in all four CD4+ subsets.

The investigators reverse transcribed all of the isolated RNA, so they sequenced expressed TCRB transcripts. TCRdb keeps only in-frame clones here, not all; method: immunoSEQ multiplex PCR. The sample has some 360,000 clones, 9.5% to 10% seen once. Their antigens remain unidentified. Sequenced sample: central memory CD4+ T cells from blood. The receptors were sampled from a man aged 25-40 years with type 1 diabetes.

This clone was seen only a few times. The rearrangement links TRBV2 to TRBJ1-1; D is unresolved. Germline lookup yields CDR1 SNHLY and CDR2 FYNNEI. Trimming removed 6 bases at V and 8 bases at J, with 10 bases between. This CDR3 is built from 11 residues. For the CDR3, the DNA is TGTGCCAGCAGGGCAGTCCGGGAAGCTTTCTTT. This encodes CASRAVREAFF.

This clone was detected only a few times. The chain has TRBV7-3 and TRBJ2-2; D is unclear. This CDR3 is 15 amino acids long. Germline CDR1 reads SGHTA; CDR2 reads FQGTGA. V was shortened by 2 bases and J by 0 bases, with 7 bases between the two germline ends. The CDR3 loop reads CASSLLGPNTGELFF. The CDR3 coding sequence is TGTGCCAGCAGCTTACTCGGTCCGAACACCGGGGAGCTGTTTTTT.

This clone was observed a few times. The J gene is TRBJ1-1, the V gene TRBV6-1; no firm D call. This CDR3 has 13 amino acids. V was trimmed by 4 bases and J by 4 bases, leaving 10 bases between them. Germline CDR1 reads MNHNS; CDR2 reads SASEGT. In DNA form, the CDR3 reads TGTGCCAGCAGTGTGGAGGTCGGCACTGAAGCTTTCTTT. It translates to CASSVEVGTEAFF.

This clone was seen a handful of times. The chain employs TRBV28 and TRBJ1-1; a weak D match, TRBD1 (5 bases). V gave up 8 bases and J gave up 0 bases, with 13 bases separating them. The CDR3 has 14 residues. Germline loops: CDR1 MDHEN, CDR2 SYDVKM. CDR3 protein: CASYNGGLNTEAFF. DNA for the CDR3: TGTGCCAGCTACAATGGGGGTCTGAACACTGAAGCTTTCTTT.

The rearrangement joins TRBV19 to TRBJ2-5; no firm D call. V was pared by 3 bases and J by 5 bases, with 7 bases between. Germline CDR1 is LNHDA and CDR2 is SQIVND (reference sequence). CDR3 length equals 12 residues. The chain's CDR3 is CASSINGETQYF. CDR3 in DNA: TGTGCCAGTAGTATTAACGGGGAGACCCAGTACTTC.

This clone showed up many times. This chain joins TRBV10-3 and TRBJ2-7; 10 nucleotides agree with TRBD1. Losses at the gene ends were 6 bases for V and 5 bases for J; bases not matched to a gene: 10. Germline V gene lookup returns CDR1 ENHRY and CDR2 SYGVKD. CDR3 length: 15 residues. The CDR3: CAISPNRDRGHEQYF. In DNA form, the CDR3 reads TGTGCCATCAGCCCGAACCGGGACAGGGGACACGAGCAGTACTTC.

This clone has more than one count but fewer than ten. This chain connects TRBV28 to TRBJ1-1; D call uncertain. Per germline, CDR1 MDHEN and CDR2 SYDVKM. This CDR3 is built from 12 residues. V shed 1 base and J shed 4 bases, with 4 bases lying between them. Here the CDR3 DNA reads TGTGCCAGCAGTTTATCTACCACTGAAGCTTTCTTT. It codes for CASSLSTTEAFF.

The gene calls are TRBV7-9 and TRBJ1-1; no clear D. Trimming pared 4 bases from V and 0 bases from J, leaving 12 bases between. Germline-derived CDR1 and CDR2 are SEHNR and FQNEAQ (reference sequence). The length of the CDR3 is 15 residues. The DNA of the CDR3 is TGTGCCAGCAGCTCCGGGTATGCCATGAACACTGAAGCTTTCTTT. This encodes CASSSGYAMNTEAFF.

This chain links TRBV5-1 with TRBJ2-5; D possibly uses TRBD1 or TRBD2 (5 bases each). Germline V gene sequence: CDR1 SGHRS, CDR2 YFSETQ. The CDR3 totals 14 residues. The V end lost 3 bases, the J end lost 5 bases, and 14 bases lay between the germline ends. The CDR3 DNA follows: TGCGCCAGCAGCTCGTCCGGGACGGTGGAGACCCAGTACTTC. Its protein product is CASSSSGTVETQYF.

The V gene is TRBV29-1, the J gene TRBJ1-2; TRBD1 agrees at 7 bases. Germline values: CDR1 SQVTM, CDR2 ANQGSEA. Trimming took 6 bases from V and 4 from J; bases not matched to a gene: 8. The CDR3 runs 13 residues. CDR3 amino acids: CSVNTGVGYGYTF. The DNA for the CDR3 is TGCAGCGTAAACACAGGGGTCGGCTATGGCTACACCTTC.

The V call is TRBV12-2, the J call TRBJ2-1; no check of the table's D call, TRBD1, against the DNA was made. TRBV12-2 is recorded as a pseudogene. There are 14 residues in the CDR3. The CDR3 protein is CASRFQQGSLGWFF. Written as DNA, the CDR3 is TGTGCAAGTCGCTTTCAGCAGGGCAGCCTCGGGTGGTTCTTC.